The source of this TCR beta chain is a study of CD8 T cells in Susac syndrome. Patients having Susac syndrome satisfied recently defined diagnostic criteria for definite or probable disease. Germline CDR1 reads MDHEN; CDR2 reads SYDVKM. The CDR3 extends over 13 amino acids. The V end was cut by 6 bases, the J end by 6 bases, with 13 bases between. Random-hexamer reverse transcription was applied to roughly 0.5 to 1 ug RNA. Amplification of TCR beta CDR3 across 54 Vbeta and 13 Jbeta was performed with immunoSEQ multiplex PCR. TCRdb reanalysed the immunoSEQ multiplex PCR reads using MiXCR and keeps one entry per CDR3 protein. The sample records 70,000 to 75,000 distinct CDR3 sequences, around 93% being singletons.

This clonotype was sampled from a human donor with Susac syndrome. The chain has TRBV28 and TRBJ2-3; a weak D match, TRBD1 (5 bases). Material: CD4+ T cells from PBMCs. The CDR3 sequence: CASSLPRADTQYF. CDR3 sequence (DNA): TGTGCCAGCAGCCTCCCCAGGGCGGATACGCAGTATTTT.